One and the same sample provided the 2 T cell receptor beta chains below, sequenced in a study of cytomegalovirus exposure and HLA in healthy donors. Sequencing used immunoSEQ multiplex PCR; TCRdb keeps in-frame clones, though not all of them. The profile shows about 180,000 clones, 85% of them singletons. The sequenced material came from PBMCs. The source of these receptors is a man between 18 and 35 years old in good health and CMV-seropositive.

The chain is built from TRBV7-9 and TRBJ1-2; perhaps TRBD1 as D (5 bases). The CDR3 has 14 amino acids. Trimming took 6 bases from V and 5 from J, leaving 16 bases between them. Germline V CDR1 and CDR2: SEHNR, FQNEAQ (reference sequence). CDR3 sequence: CASSSDGTRYGYTF. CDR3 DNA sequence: TGTGCCAGCAGTTCAGACGGGACTAGGTATGGCTACACCTTC.

The CDR3 protein is CASSLTGANTEAFF. In DNA form, the CDR3 reads TGCGCCAGCAGCTTGACAGGGGCGAACACTGAAGCTTTCTTT. This chain uses TRBV5-1 with TRBJ1-1, with TRBD1 identical over 7 bases. The CDR3 contains 14 residues. From germline, CDR1 is SGHRS and CDR2 YFSETQ. After removal of 1 base from V and 1 base from J, the junction contained 1 base not matched to a gene.